Here is one TCR beta chain with its context. Its antigen is unidentified. The same CDR3 arises from other DNA sequences in this sample as well. TCRdb's table, derived via immunoSEQ multiplex PCR, lists solely in-frame clones and lacks some. The table has 300,000 to 450,000 clones, under 95% seen once; the top ten hold about 3.8%. The data are from a study of Ad26.COV2.S vaccination and SARS-CoV-2 variants. Study-wide points: Spike-specific responses of CD8+ and CD4+ T cells were reported to display substantial breadth after vaccination. The study found higher spike-specific TCR breadth in vaccine than placebo recipients. Using TCR breadth and depth analyses may have led to underestimated total T cell responses.

There are 12 residues in the CDR3. Trimming took 3 bases from V and 5 from J, leaving 10 bases between them. Per germline, CDR1 SQVTM and CDR2 ANQGSEA. The material was peripheral blood, obtained after recovery from COVID-19. This chain connects TRBV29-1 to TRBJ1-2; weak D call: TRBD1 (5 bases). The source of this sequence is a human donor who had recovered from COVID-19. In nucleotides, the CDR3 is TGCAGCGTTGAGGAGGGGCCTTATGGCTACACCTTC. Translated: CSVEEGPYGYTF. The whole variable domain, filled in from reference TRBV29-1 and TRBJ1-2, reads SAVISQKPSRDICQRGTSLTIQCQVDSQVTMMFWYRQQPGQSLTLIATANQGSEATYESGFVIDKFPISRPNLTFSTLTVSNMSPEDSSIYLCSVEEGPYGYTFGSGTRLTVV.